The next 21 T cell receptor beta chains were all read from a single sample in a study of blood T cells in healthy people across ages (dated by TCRdb to between 2015 and 2016). Libraries were prepared through 5' RACE. This sample was sequenced with an Illumina HiSeq 2500. A second PCR of about 6 to 12 cycles was performed with a sample-barcoded 5' primer and a J-beta primer mix. TCRdb reprocessing: public reads trimmed at Q25 with fastp, clones called with MiXCR, in-frame beta chains kept. Every CDR3 protein is listed once, alongside the most common genes and DNA of its rows. This sample comprises about 970,000 distinct CDR3 sequences, just over 50% of them detected only once. The leading ten clones occupy about a fifth of the sample. Sequenced: blood. The receptors stem from a woman aged 55-69 years in good health.

This chain connects TRBV15 to TRBJ2-4; D is perhaps TRBD2 (5 bases). Germline assignment: CDR1 LNHNV and CDR2 YYDKDF (reference sequence). V was shortened by 1 base and J by 1 base, with 11 bases between the two germline ends. CDR3 length: 16 amino acids. The DNA of the CDR3 is TGTGCCACCAGCAGAGGTAGAGGGTCGGCCAAAAACATTCAGTACTTC. The encoded protein is CATSRGRGSAKNIQYF.

A few counts support this clonotype. The chain combines TRBV6-6 with TRBJ2-6; D gene ambiguous. The V end was cut by 7 bases, the J end by 0 bases, with 4 bases between. The CDR3 runs to 13 residues. CDR1 and CDR2 (germline): MNHNY, SVGAGI (reference sequence). The CDR3 nucleotides are TGTGCCAGCAAATTCTCTGGGGCCAACGTCCTGACTTTC. Protein product: CASKFSGANVLTF.

The rearrangement uses TRBV6-2 or TRBV6-3 and TRBJ2-3; D unresolved. Germline V lookup: CDR1 MNHEY, CDR2 SVGEGT. Trimming took off 9 bases at V and 2 bases at J, with 15 bases between the two ends. The CDR3 runs to 14 residues. CDR3 bases: TGTGCCAGTCGCCGTAGGACCGACACAGATACGCAGTATTTT. Its protein is CASRRRTDTDTQYF.

The chain joins TRBV20-1 to TRBJ2-7, with D unresolved. CDR1 is DFQATT, CDR2 SNEGSKA, per germline (reference sequence). Trimming removed 0 bases from V and 4 bases from J, with 13 bases in between. The CDR3 loop spans 14 amino acids. The CDR3 DNA sequence: TGCAGTGCTAGAGATCCCAGGAGCTTTTACGAGCAGTACTTC. It translates to CSARDPRSFYEQYF.

This clonotype was seen more than once but under ten times. The chain uses TRBV28 and TRBJ2-4; D possibly corresponds to TRBD2 (5 bases). Trimming removed 7 bases from V and 1 base from J, with 11 bases in between. This CDR3 has 14 amino acids. Germline CDR1 is MDHEN and CDR2 is SYDVKM. CDR3 in DNA: TGTGCCAGCATTACTCGAGGGGCCAAAAACATTCAGTACTTC. Amino acids: CASITRGAKNIQYF.

In this sample, this clonotype turned up a few times. The chain is built from TRBV29-1 and TRBJ2-7, with TRBD2 matching 10 bases. Germline values: CDR1 SQVTM, CDR2 ANQGSEA. V gave up 5 bases and J gave up 3 bases; unmatched junction bases: 4. CDR3 size: 13 residues. The CDR3 protein is CSVRLAGVYEQYF. In nucleotides, the CDR3 is TGCAGCGTTAGACTAGCGGGCGTCTACGAGCAGTACTTC.

A note on this clonotype: This may arise from a read error, as a much more abundant clone is one base away. V is TRBV27 and J is TRBJ2-6; D tentatively fits TRBD1 or TRBD2 (6 bases each). The CDR3 extends over 14 amino acids. Per germline, CDR1 MNHEY and CDR2 SMNVEV (reference sequence). CDR3 sequence (DNA): TGTGCCAGCAGTCCCCGATGGGGGGCCAGCGTCCTGACTTTC. Amino acid sequence: CASSPRWGASVLTF.

V and J are TRBV20-1 and TRBJ2-1; D ambiguous. The CDR3 is made up of 15 amino acids. Germline CDR1 DFQATT, CDR2 SNEGSKA (reference sequence). Trimming took off 6 bases at V and 0 bases at J, with 15 bases between the two ends. CDR3 coding DNA: TGCAGTGCGTTGTCACTACCCGGCTCCTACAATGAGCAGTTCTTC. It is translated as CSALSLPGSYNEQFF.

The chain employs TRBV29-1 and TRBJ2-1, with 9 bases lining up with TRBD1. This CDR3 is 14 amino acids long. Trimming removed 1 base from V and 9 bases from J; junction bases left unmatched: 7. Germline-derived CDR1 and CDR2 are SQVTM and ANQGSEA. This CDR3 is CSVEGTGVFGEQFF. CDR3 bases: TGCAGCGTTGAAGGGACAGGGGTATTTGGTGAGCAGTTCTTC.

This clonotype has a handful of counts. This chain links TRBV27 with TRBJ1-2, with D possibly being TRBD1 (5 bases). The CDR3 spans 14 residues. Deletions cut 8 bases from V and 7 bases from J, with 20 bases between. Germline V gene lookup returns CDR1 MNHEY and CDR2 SMNVEV (reference sequence). The CDR3 sequence: CASRIRGGRGGYTF. The CDR3 coding sequence is TGTGCCAGCCGGATACGGGGGGGGAGAGGTGGCTACACCTTC.

The chain carries TRBV7-9 and TRBJ2-4, with D possibly matching TRBD2 (6 bases). The J call is uncertain, as TRBJ2-7 better fits the DNA end. The CDR3 consists of 13 residues. Germline V CDR1 and CDR2: SEHNR, FQNEAQ (reference sequence). This CDR3 is CASSLFSGDEQYF. In DNA, the CDR3 is TGTGCCAGCAGCTTATTTTCGGGGGACGAGCAGTACTTC.

CDR3 amino acids: CSVALAGVQETQYF. The CDR3 region has the DNA TGCAGCGTTGCTCTAGCGGGAGTCCAAGAGACCCAGTACTTC. The chain couples TRBV29-1 to TRBJ2-5; 10 positions agree with TRBD2. The germline CDR1 and CDR2 sequences are SQVTM and ANQGSEA. The junction had 3 bases not matched to a gene; V was cut back by 4 bases and J by 1 base. The CDR3 has 14 residues.

The chain links TRBV3-1 to TRBJ2-5; D uncertain. The V end was cut by 5 bases, the J end by 5 bases, with 12 bases between. Germline CDR1 reads LGHDT; CDR2 reads YNNKEL (reference sequence). This CDR3 has 13 amino acids. CDR3 DNA: TGTGCCAGCAGCTTCCTGGGCACGGAGACCCAGTACTTC. It specifies CASSFLGTETQYF.

The chain recombines TRBV7-6 with TRBJ2-1; 10 bases are shared with TRBD2. The CDR3 contains 15 residues. Germline loops: CDR1 SGHVS, CDR2 FNYEAQ. Trimming removed 1 base from V and 6 bases from J; junction bases left unmatched: 3. The CDR3 region is CASSLEVAGGNEQFF. The CDR3 DNA reads as TGTGCCAGCAGCTTAGAGGTAGCGGGAGGCAATGAGCAGTTCTTC.

This clonotype was recorded once. Its ends do not fully match the called genes, so a read error is possible. The rearrangement joins TRBV12-3 or TRBV12-4 to TRBJ2-3; D is possibly TRBD1 or TRBD2 (6 bases each). There are 15 residues in the CDR3. The CDR3 DNA reads as TGTGCCAGCAGAACTAGCAGGAGGAGGACAGATATGCAGTATTTT. Its protein is CASRTSRRRTDMQYF.

The CDR3 loop is CASRAGGPDTQYF. CDR3 sequence (DNA): TGTGCCAGCCGAGCGGGAGGGCCAGATACGCAGTATTTT. The chain carries TRBV28 and TRBJ2-3; 10 bases line up with TRBD2. J gave up 4 bases and V 8 bases, and 3 bases lay outside the gene matches. Germline CDR1 reads MDHEN; CDR2 reads SYDVKM. CDR3 length: 13 amino acids.

Here the CDR3 reads CASSGTMGNEQYF. Written as DNA, the CDR3 is TGTGCCAGCAGTGGGACTATGGGGAATGAGCAGTACTTC. The chain carries TRBV6-6 and TRBJ2-5; 7 nucleotides agree with TRBD2. V dropped 5 bases and J dropped 11; count of bases not matched to a gene: 11. Germline CDR1 MNHNY, CDR2 SVGAGI (reference sequence). The CDR3 length is 13 residues.

The CDR3 loop is CSARWTSIDNEQFF. In DNA, the CDR3 is TGCAGTGCTAGATGGACTAGCATAGACAATGAGCAGTTCTTC. The rearrangement links TRBV20-1 to TRBJ2-1; 8 bases are shared with TRBD2. The J segment lost 5 bases and the V segment lost 2 bases, leaving 5 bases of the junction unmatched. The length of the CDR3 is 14 residues. Germline V CDR1 and CDR2: DFQATT, SNEGSKA (reference sequence).

The rearrangement uses TRBV6-5 and TRBJ2-7, with TRBD2 as a possible D gene (7 bases). CDR3 length: 15 residues. Trimming cost V 2 bases and J 0 bases, with 11 bases left between them. Looked up from germline, CDR1 is MNHEY and CDR2 is SVGAGI. The CDR3 nucleotides are TGTGCCAGCAGTTACGGGGGAGGGGGCTCCTACGAGCAGTACTTC. This translates into CASSYGGGGSYEQYF.

V and J are TRBV29-1 and TRBJ2-3, with 8 nucleotides matching TRBD1. The V segment lost 8 bases and the J segment 6 bases; nucleotides outside the gene matches: 7. The CDR3 extends over 12 amino acids. Germline V gives CDR1 SQVTM, CDR2 ANQGSEA. The CDR3 is CSYGTGPDTQYF. The DNA for the CDR3 is TGCAGCTACGGGACAGGTCCCGATACGCAGTATTTT.

This chain connects TRBV7-6 to TRBJ2-3; D is possibly TRBD2 (5 bases). Trimming took off 2 bases at V and 0 bases at J, with 12 bases between the two ends. The length of the CDR3 is 16 residues. Germline lookup yields CDR1 SGHVS and CDR2 FNYEAQ. This chain's CDR3 is CASSLSPSSSTDTQYF. The CDR3 region has the DNA TGTGCCAGCAGCTTAAGCCCTTCTAGCAGCACAGATACGCAGTATTTT.